Listed below are T cell receptor beta chains from one sample, sequenced in a study of blood T cell repertoires in COVID-19. Clones were sequenced by immunoSEQ multiplex PCR, and TCRdb holds only the in-frame ones, with some missing. The data contain some 390,000 clones, roughly nine tenths of them seen just once; the ten biggest clones take up more than 0.95%. The sample consisted of PBMCs or T cells enriched from blood (not recorded which). Source of these receptors: a man aged 25-45 years who had recovered from COVID-19. Both conserved end residues are part of each CDR3. A D gene is named only where the DNA matches it firmly. Size tells how often a clone was seen (once, few, many) or the class of an expanded clone, and some rows leave it out.

. | TRBJ1-1 | TRBV7-9 | once | TGTGCCAGCAGCATCCGGGACACCGAAATAAACACTGAAGCTTTCTTT | CASSIRDTEINTEAFF
. | TRBJ2-1 | TRBV7-9 | once | TGTGCCAGCAGCTCTGGGGGCGTTTATGAGCAGTTCTTC | CASSSGGVYEQFF
TRBD2 | TRBJ2-5 | TRBV13 | . | TGTGCCAGCAGCTTAGGCGATAGCGGGAGAGGGGAGACCCAGTACTTC | CASSLGDSGRGETQYF
. | TRBJ2-7 | TRBV15 | once | TGTGCCACCAGCAGAGGAAAGGGAGTCAGCTACGAGCAGTACTTC | CATSRGKGVSYEQYF
. | TRBJ2-5 | TRBV30 | many | TGTGCCTGGAGTGTAATAGCTCAAGAGACCCAGTACTTC | CAWSVIAQETQYF
TRBD1 | TRBJ1-2 | TRBV6-1 | . | TGTGCCAGCAGTGAAAGTTGGGACAGTGGCTACACCTTC | CASSESWDSGYTF
TRBD1 | TRBJ1-1 | TRBV7-2 | . | TGTGCCAGCAGCCCGGGGACAGTGCGTGAAGCTTTCTTT | CASSPGTVREAFF
TRBD1 | TRBJ2-5 | TRBV2 | . | TGTGCCAGCCGGGGACAGGGGGCAGGTGTAGAGACCCAGTACTTC | CASRGQGAGVETQYF
. | TRBJ2-7 | TRBV7-9 | . | TGTGCCAGCAGCTTATCCTTGAACAAAGCGGGCGAGCAGTACTTC | CASSLSLNKAGEQYF
. | TRBJ2-7 | TRBV18 | . | TGTGCCAGCTCAGTAGCGGGACAGAGCTCCTACGAGCAGTACTTC | CASSVAGQSSYEQYF
. | TRBJ2-7 | TRBV15 | . | TGTGCCACCAGCCGCTCTGGCGGGGAAATTGATTACGAGCAGTACTTC | CATSRSGGEIDYEQYF
TRBD1 | TRBJ1-1 | TRBV9 | . | TGTGCCAGCAGCGTAGACAGGGGGAACACTGAAGCTTTCTTT | CASSVDRGNTEAFF
. | TRBJ2-5 | TRBV27 | once | TGTGCCAGCAGTTTATCCCGAGGGGAGACCCAGTACTTC | CASSLSRGETQYF
TRBD1 | TRBJ2-6 | TRBV7-9 | . | TGTGCCAGCAGCCCCGCGGGGACAGGCTCCCCTGGGGCCAACGTCCTGACTTTC | CASSPAGTGSPGANVLTF
. | TRBJ2-7 | TRBV5-1 | . | TGCGCCAGCAGCTTGGGGACAGCCTCCTACGAGCAGTACTTC | CASSLGTASYEQYF
TRBD2 | TRBJ2-3 | TRBV6-5 | . | TGTGCCAGCACCCCGAGGGGCGGGAGGGCAGATACGCAGTATTTT | CASTPRGGRADTQYF
. | TRBJ2-5 | TRBV14 | . | TGTGCCAGCAGCCGACAGGAAATTAAAGAGACCCAGTACTTC | CASSRQEIKETQYF
. | TRBJ1-6 | TRBV19 | . | TGTGCCAGTAGTATAGGAGGGCTTGATTCACCCCTCCACTTT | CASSIGGLDSPLHF
TRBD1 | TRBJ1-5 | TRBV20-1 | once | TGCAGTGCTAGTGGGGACAGGGGGAGGGATCAGCCCCAGCATTTT | CSASGDRGRDQPQHF
TRBD2 | TRBJ2-1 | TRBV5-6 | . | TGTGCCAGCAGCTTGGCCCCGGGACTAGCGGGAGAGCGGGACAATGAGCAGTTCTTC | CASSLAPGLAGERDNEQFF
. | TRBJ2-1 | TRBV11-2 | . | TGTGCCAGCAGCTTAGTTGAGTCGTCGTTCTTC | CASSLVESSFF